These T cell receptor beta chains were read from a single sample in a study of OX40 agonist ivuxolimab in advanced cancers. Generated by immunoSEQ multiplex PCR, the TCRdb table keeps only in-frame clones and is missing some. The data show over 30,000 clones, 65% to 90% seen once. The specimen was CD4+ or CD8+ T cells sorted from blood, collected in a trial of the OX40 agonist ivuxolimab. The source is an adult with an advanced solid tumor such as melanoma, head and neck, liver or kidney cancer. CDR3s include the opening cysteine and the closing phenylalanine or tryptophan. Each record gives: V gene, J gene, CDR3 protein.

v_call: TRBV18; j_call: TRBJ2-1; cdr3_aa: CASSPRPGFGTSGGGSYNEQFF
v_call: TRBV30; j_call: TRBJ2-7; cdr3_aa: CACHGDGSYEQYF
v_call: TRBV5-6; j_call: TRBJ2-3; cdr3_aa: CASSPTSGSTDTQYF
v_call: TRBV5-3; j_call: TRBJ1-1; cdr3_aa: CARSLAFYLPRSDTEAFF
v_call: TRBV6-5; j_call: TRBJ2-1; cdr3_aa: CASSYSGHYNEQFF
v_call: TRBV6-6; j_call: TRBJ1-2; cdr3_aa: CASSLDREYGYTF
v_call: TRBV10-2; j_call: TRBJ1-1; cdr3_aa: CASRTPPPRPEAFF
v_call: TRBV27; j_call: TRBJ2-3; cdr3_aa: CASPYGGAKDTQYF
v_call: TRBV5-4; j_call: TRBJ2-1; cdr3_aa: CASTRGIQGGYNEQFF
v_call: TRBV19; j_call: TRBJ2-3; cdr3_aa: CASSTIQGVGTDTQYF
v_call: TRBV20-1; j_call: TRBJ1-2; cdr3_aa: CSARVGYGYTF
v_call: TRBV4-3; j_call: TRBJ2-3; cdr3_aa: CASSQSLAGGPNTQYF
v_call: TRBV5-4; j_call: TRBJ2-2; cdr3_aa: CASSLERPGTGGELFF
v_call: TRBV5-1; j_call: TRBJ1-2; cdr3_aa: CASSLGVTAPYGYTF
v_call: TRBV6-5; j_call: TRBJ2-5; cdr3_aa: CASSYMGVETQYF
v_call: TRBV6-5; j_call: TRBJ2-1; cdr3_aa: CASSYAMGYNEQFF
v_call: TRBV15; j_call: TRBJ1-4; cdr3_aa: CATSRGTTNEKLFF
v_call: TRBV9; j_call: TRBJ2-1; cdr3_aa: CASSGDPTGRNEQFF
v_call: TRBV10-3; j_call: TRBJ1-2; cdr3_aa: CAISDAGSNYGYTF
v_call: TRBV7-2; j_call: TRBJ1-2; cdr3_aa: CASSTDRAGYGYTF
v_call: TRBV6-6; j_call: TRBJ2-7; cdr3_aa: CASRLLQGGEQYF
v_call: TRBV25-1; j_call: TRBJ2-1; cdr3_aa: CASSGAGGGSYNEQFF
v_call: TRBV29-1; j_call: TRBJ1-4; cdr3_aa: CSVEGQRGVGTNEKLFF
v_call: TRBV11-3; j_call: TRBJ2-3; cdr3_aa: CASSWTSGVTDTQYF
v_call: TRBV29-1; j_call: TRBJ1-1; cdr3_aa: CSVFLGAMNTEAFF